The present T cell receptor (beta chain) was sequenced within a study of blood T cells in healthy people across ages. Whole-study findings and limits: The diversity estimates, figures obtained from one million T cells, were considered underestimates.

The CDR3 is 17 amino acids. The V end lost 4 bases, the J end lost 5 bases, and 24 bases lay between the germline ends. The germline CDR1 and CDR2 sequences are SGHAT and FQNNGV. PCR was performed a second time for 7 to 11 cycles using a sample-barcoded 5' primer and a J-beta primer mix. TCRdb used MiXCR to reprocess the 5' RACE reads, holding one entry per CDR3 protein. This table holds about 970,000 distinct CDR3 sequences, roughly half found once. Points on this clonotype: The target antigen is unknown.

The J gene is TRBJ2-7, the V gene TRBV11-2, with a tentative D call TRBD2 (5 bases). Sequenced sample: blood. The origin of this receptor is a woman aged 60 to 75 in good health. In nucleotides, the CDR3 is TGTGCCAGCAGCTCTTTATCCTCGGGGTTAGTTAGTGACGAGCAGTACTTC. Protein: CASSSLSSGLVSDEQYF.